This T cell receptor beta chain was identified during a study of tumor-infiltrating lymphocytes in localized non-small cell lung cancer. Overall study context: Several tumor histologies, both smoking statuses, and some post-neoadjuvant chemotherapy samples were included.

The method was immunoSEQ multiplex PCR; TCRdb's version includes in-frame clones alone and lacks a portion of them. The top ten clones hold about 3% of a sample with 4,600 or so clones, approximately 94% of them seen once. Unmatched junction bases numbered 2, after V lost 7 bases and J lost 3 bases. Germline V gives CDR1 SQVTM, CDR2 ANQGSEA. This CDR3 contains 11 residues. The sequence came from a human donor with non-small cell lung cancer. Sequencing was done on a sample of uninvolved lung tissue not adjacent to the tumor. J is TRBJ1-2 and V is TRBV29-1, with 7 bases aligning to TRBD1. The CDR3 DNA reads as TGCAGCGCCGGGACAGACTATGGCTACACCTTC. It encodes CSAGTDYGYTF.